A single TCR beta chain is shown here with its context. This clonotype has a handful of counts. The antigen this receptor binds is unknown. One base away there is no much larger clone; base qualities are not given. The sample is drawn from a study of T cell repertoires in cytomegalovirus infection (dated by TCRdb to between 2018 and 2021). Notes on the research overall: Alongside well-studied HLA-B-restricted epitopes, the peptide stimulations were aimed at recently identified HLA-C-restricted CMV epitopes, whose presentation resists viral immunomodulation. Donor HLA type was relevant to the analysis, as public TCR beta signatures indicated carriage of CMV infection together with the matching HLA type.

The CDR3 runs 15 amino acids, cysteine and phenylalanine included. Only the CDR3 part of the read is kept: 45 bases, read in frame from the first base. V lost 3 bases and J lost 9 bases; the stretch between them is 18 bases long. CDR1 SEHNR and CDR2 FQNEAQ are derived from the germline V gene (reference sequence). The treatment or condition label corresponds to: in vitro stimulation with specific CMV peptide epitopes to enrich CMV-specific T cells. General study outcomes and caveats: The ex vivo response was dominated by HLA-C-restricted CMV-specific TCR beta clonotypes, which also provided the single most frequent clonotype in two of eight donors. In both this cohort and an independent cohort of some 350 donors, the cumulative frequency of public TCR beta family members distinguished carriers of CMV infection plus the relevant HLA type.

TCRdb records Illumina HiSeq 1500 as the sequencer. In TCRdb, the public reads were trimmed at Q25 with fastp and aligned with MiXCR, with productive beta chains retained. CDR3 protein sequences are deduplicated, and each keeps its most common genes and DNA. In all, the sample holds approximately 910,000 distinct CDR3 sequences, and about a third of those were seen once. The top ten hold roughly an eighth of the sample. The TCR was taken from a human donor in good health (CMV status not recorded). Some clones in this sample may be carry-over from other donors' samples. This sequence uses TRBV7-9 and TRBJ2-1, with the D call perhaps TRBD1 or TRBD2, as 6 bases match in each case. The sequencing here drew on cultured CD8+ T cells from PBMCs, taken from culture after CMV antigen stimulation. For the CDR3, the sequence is CASSLDGGLRGEQFF. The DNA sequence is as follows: TGTGCCAGCAGCTTGGACGGGGGCCTCCGGGGTGAGCAGTTCTTC. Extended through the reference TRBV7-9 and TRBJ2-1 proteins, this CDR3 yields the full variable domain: DTGVSQNPRHKITKRGQNVTFRCDPISEHNRLYWYRQTLGQGPEFLTYFQNEAQLEKSRLLSDRFSAERPKGSFSTLEIQRTEQGDSAMYLCASSLDGGLRGEQFFGPGTRLTVL.